This T cell receptor beta chain was observed in a study of T cells after yellow fever vaccination. The overall study: The authors prepared low-cell-number fractions using SMART-Seq v4 Ultra Low Input. Findings and caveats of the study: High-abundance clonotypes from the bulk population could contaminate FACS-sorted repertoires. Re-detected after boosting: most primary clones, almost 97% of CD4 and about 85% of CD8.

This clonotype showed up many times. What it recognizes is unknown. The authors made TCR cDNA by 5'RACE template switching, adding a universal primer site and UMIs. TCRdb re-called the 5' RACE reads through MiXCR, storing one row per CDR3 protein. The repertoire includes a few hundred thousand distinct CDR3 sequences, about 3% of them detected once, and around 3.3% sits in the top ten. The origin of this receptor is a man in his late teens or twenties who received the YFV17D yellow fever vaccine. The specimen comprised CD4+ T cells sorted from PBMCs, sampled 10 days after the yellow fever booster vaccination.

CDR3 DNA sequence: TGCGCCAGCAGCTTGGGACGGGGGAATGTAGGTGAAAAACTGTTTTTT. Translating gives CASSLGRGNVGEKLFF. J is TRBJ1-4 and V is TRBV5-1; D is possibly TRBD1 (5 bases). Germline V lookup: CDR1 SGHRS, CDR2 YFSETQ. V dropped 0 bases and J dropped 7 bases, with 16 bases sitting between them. The CDR3 length is 16 residues.